Each of the 15 T cell receptor beta chains below was sequenced from the same sample in a study of shared clonotypes between healthy human individuals. Some clones are missing from TCRdb's copy, which holds only in-frame ones; the method was immunoSEQ multiplex PCR. This table holds 2 million to 2.5 million clones, approximately 94% found once. Specimen: naive CD4+ T cells sorted from blood. Subset: CD45RA+ positively selected. These TCRs come from a young man in good health.

The chain joins TRBV6-1 to TRBJ1-2; 7 nucleotides line up with TRBD1. The CDR3 runs to 13 residues. The germline gives CDR1 MNHNS, CDR2 SASEGT. Germline trimming cut 4 bases from V and 6 bases from J; bases unmatched to any gene: 5. In nucleotides, the CDR3 is TGTGCCAGCAGTGTAACAGGGGCCCATGGCTACACCTTC. Residues: CASSVTGAHGYTF.

V usage is TRBV5-1 and J usage is TRBJ2-3, with a weak D call TRBD2 (6 bases). Germline CDR1 SGHRS, CDR2 YFSETQ. CDR3 length equals 16 residues. V shed 0 bases and J shed 4 bases, with 15 bases lying between them. The CDR3 region is CASSLGVADRPDTQYF. The DNA for the CDR3 is TGCGCCAGCAGCTTGGGGGTAGCGGATCGGCCAGATACGCAGTATTTT.

The chain uses TRBV5-1 and TRBJ1-2; 8 bases agree with TRBD1. The CDR3 consists of 13 residues. V trimming: 4 bases; J trimming: 6 bases; junction bases outside the gene matches: 5. CDR1 is SGHRS, CDR2 YFSETQ, per germline. CDR3 nucleotide sequence: TGCGCCAGCAGCCCGACAGGGGAGGATGGCTACACCTTC. This sequence encodes CASSPTGEDGYTF.

The chain uses TRBV7-2 and TRBJ2-7; TRBD2 matches at 13 bases. The CDR3 totals 14 residues. Germline V gives CDR1 SGHTA, CDR2 FQGNSA. V was clipped by 7 bases and J by 3 bases; unmatched bases: 3. CDR3 residues: CASTGTSGNYEQYF. As DNA, the CDR3 is TGTGCCAGCACCGGGACTAGCGGGAACTACGAGCAGTACTTC.

To note about this clone: Other DNA sequences from this sample encode an identical CDR3 as well. The chain combines TRBV5-4 with TRBJ2-3, with TRBD2 as a possible D gene (6 bases). Germline V gene data show CDR1 as SGHNT and CDR2 as YYREEE (reference sequence). Deletions cut 0 bases from V and 0 bases from J, with 8 bases between. This CDR3 contains 15 residues. The CDR3 DNA sequence: TGTGCCAGCAGCTTGGATAGCGGAAGCACAGATACGCAGTATTTT. Amino acids: CASSLDSGSTDTQYF.

J is TRBJ2-3 and V is TRBV10-3, with D perhaps matching TRBD1 or TRBD2 (5 bases each). The CDR3 spans 16 residues. V was shortened by 2 bases and J by 0 bases, with 12 bases between the two germline ends. Germline CDR1 is ENHRY and CDR2 is SYGVKD. The CDR3 protein is CAISEGSGPSTDTQYF. DNA of the CDR3: TGTGCCATCAGTGAGGGGTCGGGACCTAGCACAGATACGCAGTATTTT.

The chain employs TRBV28 and TRBJ2-3; D not certain. This CDR3 spans 10 amino acids. V shed 6 bases and J shed 6 bases, with 4 bases lying between them. The germline V gene encodes CDR1 MDHEN and CDR2 SYDVKM. CDR3 nucleotide sequence: TGTGCCAGCAGCGGGGATACGCAGTATTTT. Its translation: CASSGDTQYF.

Points on this clone: Other DNA sequences of this sample code for an identical CDR3. The J gene is TRBJ2-1, the V gene TRBV18, with D uncertain. The length of the CDR3 is 14 residues. CDR1 is KGHSH, CDR2 LQKENI, per germline. Trimming stripped 1 base from V and 0 bases from J, with 4 bases between. CDR3 sequence (DNA): TGTGCCAGCTCACCACTAAGCTCCTACAATGAGCAGTTCTTC. It yields the protein CASSPLSSYNEQFF. Based on the CDR3 plus reference TRBV18 and TRBJ2-1, the full variable domain is NAGVMQNPRHLVRRRGQEARLRCSPMKGHSHVYWYRQLPEEGLKFMVYLQKENIIDESGMPKERFSAEFPKEGPSILRIQQVVRGDSAAYFCASSPLSSYNEQFFGPGTRLTVL.

This rearrangement joins TRBV30 to TRBJ2-7; 9 bases agree with TRBD2. V lost 7 bases and J lost 0; bases outside the gene matches: 7. This CDR3 contains 14 residues. Looked up from germline, CDR1 is GTSNPN and CDR2 is SVGIG (reference sequence). The CDR3 DNA sequence: TGTGCCTCCGTCAGCGGGGGGCCCTCCTACGAGCAGTACTTC. Amino acid sequence: CASVSGGPSYEQYF.

DNA of the CDR3: TGCGCCAGCAGCCAAGAAGGAGGCTTCCTAGAGACCCAGTACTTC. This encodes CASSQEGGFLETQYF. The rearrangement joins TRBV4-3 to TRBJ2-5; TRBD2 might be the D (5 bases). Looked up from germline, CDR1 is LGHNA and CDR2 is YSLEER. V was cut by 0 bases and J by 4 bases, with 12 bases left in between. The CDR3 runs 15 residues.

This clone was seen once. The V gene is TRBV7-9, the J gene TRBJ1-3; possibly TRBD1 for D (5 bases). The CDR3 spans 15 residues. The germline gives CDR1 SEHNR, CDR2 FQNEAQ (reference sequence). Trimming cost V 5 bases and J 4 bases, with 15 bases left between them. The CDR3 is CASSGRDLGGNTIYF. The CDR3 nucleotides read TGTGCCAGCAGCGGACGGGACCTGGGAGGAAACACCATATATTTT.

V and J are TRBV6-5 and TRBJ2-7, with 7 bases that match TRBD1. Germline V gene data show CDR1 as MNHEY and CDR2 as SVGAGI. The V gene end was trimmed by 6 bases and the J gene end by 3 bases; junction bases not matched to a gene: 8. This CDR3 has 14 amino acids. CDR3 DNA sequence: TGTGCCAGCAGCCAAATGGGACAGAACTACGAGCAGTACTTC. It specifies CASSQMGQNYEQYF.

This sequence joins TRBV27 and TRBJ1-5; unclear D gene. The V gene's germline CDR1 is MNHEY and CDR2 SMNVEV (reference sequence). The CDR3 covers 14 residues. Trimming removed 4 bases from V and 1 base from J, with 8 bases in between. CDR3 region: CASSYQPSNQPQHF. The CDR3 region has the DNA TGTGCCAGCAGTTATCAACCAAGCAATCAGCCCCAGCATTTT.

The V gene is TRBV27, the J gene TRBJ1-1; the match to TRBD1 covers 7 bases. Germline CDR1 MNHEY, CDR2 SMNVEV (reference sequence). The CDR3 sequence is 17 residues long. The junction had 10 bases not matched to a gene; V was cut back by 2 bases and J by 1 base. CDR3 bases: TGTGCCAGCAGTTTACGACAGGGACCCTACCCGAACACTGAAGCTTTCTTT. It translates to CASSLRQGPYPNTEAFF.

The chain combines TRBV18 with TRBJ1-5; no definite D call. This CDR3 contains 15 residues. Germline V gives CDR1 KGHSH, CDR2 LQKENI. V lost 3 bases and J lost 2, with 11 bases in between. Written as DNA, the CDR3 is TGTGCCAGCTCACCTAGGTCAACCGGCAATCAGCCCCAGCATTTT. Its translation is CASSPRSTGNQPQHF.